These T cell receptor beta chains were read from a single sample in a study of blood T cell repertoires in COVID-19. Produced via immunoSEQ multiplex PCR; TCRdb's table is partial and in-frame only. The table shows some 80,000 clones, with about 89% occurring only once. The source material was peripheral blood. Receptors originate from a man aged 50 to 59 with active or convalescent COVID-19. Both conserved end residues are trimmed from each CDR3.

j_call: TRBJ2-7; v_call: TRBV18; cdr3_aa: ASSPPSGGTSYEQY
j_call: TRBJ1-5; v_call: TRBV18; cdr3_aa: ASSLDNQPQH
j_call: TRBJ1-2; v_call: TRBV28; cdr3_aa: ASSPPTGGGGYT
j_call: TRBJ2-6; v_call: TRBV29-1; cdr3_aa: SVALTGLNVLT
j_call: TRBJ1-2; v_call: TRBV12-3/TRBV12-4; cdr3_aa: ASSPGGGYT
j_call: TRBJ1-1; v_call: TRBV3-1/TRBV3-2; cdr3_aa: AGRDRMNTEAF
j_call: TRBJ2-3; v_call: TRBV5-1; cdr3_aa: ASSLVQSTDTQY
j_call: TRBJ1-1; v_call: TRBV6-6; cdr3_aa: ASSSARREAF
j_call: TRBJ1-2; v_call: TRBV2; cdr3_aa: ASTPRDRVSEGYT
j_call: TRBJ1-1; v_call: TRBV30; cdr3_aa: AWSVFNLEAF
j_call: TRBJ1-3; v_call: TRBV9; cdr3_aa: ASSPHLTSSGNTIY
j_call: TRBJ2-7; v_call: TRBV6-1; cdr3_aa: ASSELLAGGMYEQY
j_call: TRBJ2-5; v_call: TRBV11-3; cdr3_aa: ASSSSSPGQGFVETQY
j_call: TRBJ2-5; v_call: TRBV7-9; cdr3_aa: ASSLGDRAPRETQY
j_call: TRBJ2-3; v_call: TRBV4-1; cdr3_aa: ASSQDRNSRRRTDTQY
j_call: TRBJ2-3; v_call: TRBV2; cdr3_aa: ASSDQRVPDTQY
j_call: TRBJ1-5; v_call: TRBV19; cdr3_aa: ASSPGSNQPQH
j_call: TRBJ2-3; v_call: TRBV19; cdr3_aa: ASSIGTGGPADTQY
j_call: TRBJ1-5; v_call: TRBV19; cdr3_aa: ASNTGAGGQPQH
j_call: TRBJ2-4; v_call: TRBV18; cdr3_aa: ASHGTGLNIQY
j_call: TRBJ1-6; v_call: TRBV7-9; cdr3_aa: ASSPDRYNSPLH
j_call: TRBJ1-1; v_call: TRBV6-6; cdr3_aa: ASSHDPVEAF
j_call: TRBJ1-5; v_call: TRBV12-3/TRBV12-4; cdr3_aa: ASRTGFQQPQH
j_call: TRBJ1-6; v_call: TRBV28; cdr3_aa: ASLGRQGFNSPLH
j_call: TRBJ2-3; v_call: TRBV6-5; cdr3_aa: ASSYSSLQGSDTQY
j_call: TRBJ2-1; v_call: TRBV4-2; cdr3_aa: ASSSGTSAGGNEQF
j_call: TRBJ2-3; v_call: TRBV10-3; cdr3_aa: ANKIAGNNPTDTQY